This T cell receptor beta chain appears in the sequencing data of a study of OX40 agonist ivuxolimab in advanced cancers. Trimming shortened V by 4 bases and J by 6 bases, and 13 bases separated the two germline ends. Germline V gene data show CDR1 as LGHNA and CDR2 as YSLEER. The CDR3 covers 14 residues. To note about this clone: Its matching antigen is unknown.

Study-wide points: Antigens targeted by the expanded peripheral T cells were not determined.

Patients who had autoimmune disease history or got systemic immunosuppression were left out. The repertoire was sequenced with immunoSEQ multiplex PCR; TCRdb's copy has only in-frame clones and lacks some. Among about 6,300 clones listed, about two thirds were seen once. This receptor was identified in an adult with an advanced solid tumor such as melanoma, head and neck, liver or kidney cancer. The chain joins TRBV4-3 to TRBJ2-1, with TRBD1 as a possible D gene (6 bases). Sequenced here: CD4+ or CD8+ T cells sorted from blood, sampled in a trial of the OX40 agonist ivuxolimab. CDR3: CASSRYREGNEQFF. Written as DNA, the CDR3 is TGCGCCAGCAGCCGTTACAGGGAAGGCAATGAGCAGTTCTTC.